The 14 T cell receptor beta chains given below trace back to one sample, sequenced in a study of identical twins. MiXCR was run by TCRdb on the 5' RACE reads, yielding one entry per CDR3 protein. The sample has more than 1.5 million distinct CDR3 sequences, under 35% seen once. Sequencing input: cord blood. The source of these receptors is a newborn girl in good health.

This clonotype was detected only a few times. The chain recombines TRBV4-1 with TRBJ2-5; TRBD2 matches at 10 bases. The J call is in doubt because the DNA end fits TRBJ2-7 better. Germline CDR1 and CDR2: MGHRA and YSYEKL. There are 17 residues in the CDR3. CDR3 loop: CASSQLAGVIGSYEQYF. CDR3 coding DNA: TGCGCCAGCAGCCAACTAGCGGGAGTGATAGGGAGCTACGAGCAGTACTTC.

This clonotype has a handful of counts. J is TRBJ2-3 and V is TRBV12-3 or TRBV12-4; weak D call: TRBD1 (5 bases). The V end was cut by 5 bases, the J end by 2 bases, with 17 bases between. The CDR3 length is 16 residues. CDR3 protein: CASSARTGWATDTQYF. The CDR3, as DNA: TGTGCCAGCAGTGCTCGTACAGGTTGGGCCACAGATACGCAGTATTTT.

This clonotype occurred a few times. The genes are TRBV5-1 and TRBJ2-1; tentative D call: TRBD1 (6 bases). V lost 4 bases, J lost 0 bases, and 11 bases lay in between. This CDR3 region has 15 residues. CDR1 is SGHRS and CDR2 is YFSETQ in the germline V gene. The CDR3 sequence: CASSQGHGSYNEQFF. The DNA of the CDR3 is TGCGCCAGCAGCCAGGGACATGGCTCCTACAATGAGCAGTTCTTC.

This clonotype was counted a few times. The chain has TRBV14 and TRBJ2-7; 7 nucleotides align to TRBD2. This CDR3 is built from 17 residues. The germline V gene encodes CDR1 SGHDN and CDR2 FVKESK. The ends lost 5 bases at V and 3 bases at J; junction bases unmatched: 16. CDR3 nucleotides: TGTGCCAGCAGCGAAAGTCCTCTGGCGGGAGAGGGCTACGAGCAGTACTTC. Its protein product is CASSESPLAGEGYEQYF.

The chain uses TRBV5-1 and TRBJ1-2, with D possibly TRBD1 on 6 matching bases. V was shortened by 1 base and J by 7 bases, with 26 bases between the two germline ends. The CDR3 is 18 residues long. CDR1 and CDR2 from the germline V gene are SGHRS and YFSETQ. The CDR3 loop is CASSLRGSTQGPLCGYTF. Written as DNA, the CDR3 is TGCGCCAGCAGCTTGAGGGGTTCGACTCAGGGGCCGCTCTGTGGCTACACCTTC.

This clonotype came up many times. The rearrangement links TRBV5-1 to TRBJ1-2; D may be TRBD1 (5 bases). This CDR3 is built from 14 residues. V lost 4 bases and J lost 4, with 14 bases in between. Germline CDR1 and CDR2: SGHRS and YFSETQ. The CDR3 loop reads CASSNTDSLYGYTF. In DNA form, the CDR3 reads TGCGCCAGCAGCAACACTGACAGTCTCTATGGCTACACCTTC.

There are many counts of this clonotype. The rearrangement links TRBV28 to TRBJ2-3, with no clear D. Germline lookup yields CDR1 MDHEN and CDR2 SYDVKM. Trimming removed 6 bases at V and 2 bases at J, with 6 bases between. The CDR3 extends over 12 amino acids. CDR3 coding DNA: TGTGCCAGCAGGCAGAACACAGATACGCAGTATTTT. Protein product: CASRQNTDTQYF. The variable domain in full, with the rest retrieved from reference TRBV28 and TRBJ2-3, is DVKVTQSSRYLVKRTGEKVFLECVQDMDHENMFWYRQDPGLGLRLIYFSYDVKMKEKGDIPEGYSVSREKKERFSLILESASTNQTSMYLCASRQNTDTQYFGPGTRLTVL.

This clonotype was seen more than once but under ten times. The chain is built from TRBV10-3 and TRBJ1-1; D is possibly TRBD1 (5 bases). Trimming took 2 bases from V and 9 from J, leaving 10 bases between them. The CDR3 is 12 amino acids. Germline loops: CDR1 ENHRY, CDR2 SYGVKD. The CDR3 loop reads CAISERGSQAFF. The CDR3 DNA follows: TGTGCCATCAGTGAGAGGGGTTCTCAAGCTTTCTTT.

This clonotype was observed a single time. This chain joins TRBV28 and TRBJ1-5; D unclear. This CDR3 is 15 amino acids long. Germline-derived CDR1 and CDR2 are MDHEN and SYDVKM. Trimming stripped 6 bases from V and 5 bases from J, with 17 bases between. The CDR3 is CASSPRGRLDQPQHF. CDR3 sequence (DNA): TGTGCCAGCAGCCCCCGCGGACGGTTGGATCAGCCCCAGCATTTT.

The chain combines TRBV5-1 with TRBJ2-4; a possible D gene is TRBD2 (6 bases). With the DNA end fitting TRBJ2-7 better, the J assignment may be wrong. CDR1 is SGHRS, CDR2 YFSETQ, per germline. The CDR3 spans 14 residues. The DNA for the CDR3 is TGCGCCAGCAGCGCGGACGGGGGTGCTTACGAGCAGTACTTC. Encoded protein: CASSADGGAYEQYF.

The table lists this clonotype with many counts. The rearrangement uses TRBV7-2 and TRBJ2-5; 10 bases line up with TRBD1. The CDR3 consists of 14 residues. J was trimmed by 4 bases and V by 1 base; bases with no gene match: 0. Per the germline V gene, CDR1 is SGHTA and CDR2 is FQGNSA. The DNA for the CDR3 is TGTGCCAGCAGCTTAGGGACAGGGGGAGAGACCCAGTACTTC. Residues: CASSLGTGGETQYF.

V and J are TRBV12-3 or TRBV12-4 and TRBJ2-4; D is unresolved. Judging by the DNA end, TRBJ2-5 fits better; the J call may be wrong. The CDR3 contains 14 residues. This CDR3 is CASSFKLTQETQYF. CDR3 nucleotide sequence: TGTGCCAGCAGTTTCAAACTAACCCAAGAGACCCAGTACTTC.

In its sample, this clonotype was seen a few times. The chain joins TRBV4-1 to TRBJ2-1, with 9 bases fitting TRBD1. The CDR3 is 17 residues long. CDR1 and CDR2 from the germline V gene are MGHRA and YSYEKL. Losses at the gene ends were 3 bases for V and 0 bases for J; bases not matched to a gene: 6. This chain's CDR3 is CASSHNGQGSSYNEQFF. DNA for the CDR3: TGCGCCAGCAGCCATAATGGACAGGGGAGCTCCTACAATGAGCAGTTCTTC.

The CDR3 protein is CSAVRDREPNEQYF. CDR3 DNA sequence: TGCAGCGCCGTGAGGGACAGGGAGCCCAACGAGCAGTACTTC. V gene TRBV29-1 combines with J gene TRBJ2-7; 9 positions match TRBD1. Germline V lookup: CDR1 SQVTM, CDR2 ANQGSEA. The CDR3 runs to 14 residues. V lost 7 bases, J lost 5 bases, and 12 bases stayed unmatched.